The source of this T cell receptor (beta chain) is a study of CD8+ T cells in alopecia areata. This clone was counted between two and nine times. Extracted from the samples, RNA was reverse transcribed into cDNA to serve as the sequencing template. TCRdb keeps only in-frame clones here, not all; method: immunoSEQ multiplex PCR. The data hold under 200,000 clones, with approximately 57% observed a single time. Treatment reported: oral pan-JAK inhibitor, 5-10 mg twice daily. Here the sequenced sample was CD4+ T cells sorted from blood, taken at week 24, from a patient treated with tofacitinib. The source of this sequence is a human donor with alopecia areata.

The chain's CDR3 is CATSRDLTEPQHF. In DNA, the CDR3 is TGTGCCACCAGCAGAGATCTAACGGAGCCCCAGCATTTT. The rearrangement links TRBV15 to TRBJ1-5; D is unclear. V was clipped by 0 bases and J by 8 bases, with 8 bases between them. The CDR3 consists of 13 residues. CDR1 LNHNV and CDR2 YYDKDF come from the germline V gene (reference sequence).